This entry lists 32 T cell receptor beta chains sequenced from one sample in a study of T cell responses to AZD1222 COVID-19 vaccine. The repertoire was sequenced with immunoSEQ multiplex PCR; TCRdb's copy has only in-frame clones and lacks some. The sample includes 95,000 to 150,000 clones, about nine tenths of them seen just once. The specimen was peripheral blood, collected on day 0 of AZD1222 vaccination. These TCRs come from an adult in good health.

This clone was observed once. The V gene is TRBV5-5, the J gene TRBJ2-2; D remains ambiguous. V was cut by 3 bases and J by 3 bases, with 18 bases left in between. This CDR3 is 17 amino acids long. Germline V gene lookup returns CDR1 SGHKS and CDR2 YYEKEE (reference sequence). The CDR3 reads CASSYPRLGIDTGELFF. In DNA, the CDR3 is TGTGCCAGCAGCTATCCGCGCCTGGGAATCGACACCGGGGAGCTGTTTTTT.

This clone has only a few counts. This chain uses TRBV4-1 with TRBJ2-5; D is undetermined. This CDR3 spans 18 amino acids. Germline V gene lookup returns CDR1 MGHRA and CDR2 YSYEKL. The V end lost 1 base, the J end lost 3 bases, and 21 bases lay between the germline ends. Here the CDR3 reads CASSQVNMGWNTEETQYF. DNA of the CDR3: TGCGCCAGCAGCCAAGTTAATATGGGGTGGAATACTGAAGAGACCCAGTACTTC.

J is TRBJ1-6 and V is TRBV9, with 7 bases fitting TRBD1. CDR1 is SGDLS, CDR2 YYNGEE, per germline. The CDR3 covers 15 residues. Trimming removed 0 bases from V and 7 bases from J; junction bases left unmatched: 4. The CDR3 is CASSVEGAENSPLHF. In nucleotides, the CDR3 is TGTGCCAGCAGCGTAGAGGGGGCTGAGAATTCACCCCTCCACTTT.

This clone was observed a few times. The V call is TRBV10-1, the J call TRBJ1-2; D is uncertain. The germline V gene encodes CDR1 WNHNN and CDR2 SYGVQD (reference sequence). The germline V and J ends were trimmed by 3 bases and 8 bases, with 22 bases remaining between them. There are 16 residues in the CDR3. The CDR3 nucleotides read TGCGCCAGCAGTGAAGGACGGATCCCTGGAATGGGGGGCTACACCTTC. This translates into CASSEGRIPGMGGYTF.

In its sample, this clone was seen once. The chain recombines TRBV4-3 with TRBJ1-2, with D hard to call. CDR3 length: 14 residues. V lost 3 bases and J lost 4, with 12 bases in between. Germline V gene lookup returns CDR1 LGHNA and CDR2 YSLEER. The CDR3 here is CASSHIGSGYGYTF. The CDR3 DNA follows: TGCGCCAGCAGCCATATTGGGTCGGGCTATGGCTACACCTTC.

CDR3 region: CASSPDRASEQYF. The CDR3 DNA is TGTGCCAGCAGCCCGGACAGGGCATCCGAGCAGTACTTC. The chain links TRBV11-3 to TRBJ2-7, with 8 bases matching TRBD1. V shed 5 bases, J shed 6 bases, and the junction held 6 bases outside the gene matches. This CDR3 contains 13 residues. Germline V gene lookup returns CDR1 SGHNT and CDR2 YENEEA.

V usage is TRBV5-1 and J usage is TRBJ2-1; 12 bases fit TRBD2. This CDR3 has 15 amino acids. The V gene end was trimmed by 5 bases and the J gene end by 9 bases; junction bases not matched to a gene: 9. From germline, CDR1 is SGHRS and CDR2 YFSETQ. CDR3 DNA sequence: TGCGCCAGCAGGGACCCAACTAGCGGGGGGACTGAGCAGTTCTTC. Its translation is CASRDPTSGGTEQFF. Drawing the rest from reference TRBV5-1 and TRBJ2-1, the complete variable domain is KAGVTQTPRYLIKTRGQQVTLSCSPISGHRSVSWYQQTPGQGLQFLFEYFSETQRNKGNFPGRFSGRQFSNSRSEMNVSTLELGDSALYLCASRDPTSGGTEQFFGPGTRLTVL.

The chain uses TRBV3-1 (or the pseudogene TRBV3-2) and TRBJ2-3; 8 positions agree with TRBD1. Trimming took 1 base from V and 2 from J; bases not matched to a gene: 8. The germline gives CDR1 LGHDT, CDR2 YNNKEL (reference sequence). The CDR3 is made up of 17 amino acids. The CDR3: CASSQGSRDRYTDTQYF. The CDR3 DNA follows: TGTGCCAGCAGCCAAGGGAGCAGGGACAGGTACACAGATACGCAGTATTTT.

The V and J genes are TRBV5-1 and TRBJ1-2; D perhaps matches TRBD1 (5 bases). Trimming took off 4 bases at V and 4 bases at J, with 8 bases between the two ends. The CDR3 length is 12 residues. CDR1 is SGHRS and CDR2 is YFSETQ in the germline V gene. The CDR3 spells CASSGASYGYTF. The CDR3 DNA reads TGCGCCAGCAGCGGGGCAAGCTATGGCTACACCTTC. Drawing the rest from reference TRBV5-1 and TRBJ1-2, the complete variable domain is KAGVTQTPRYLIKTRGQQVTLSCSPISGHRSVSWYQQTPGQGLQFLFEYFSETQRNKGNFPGRFSGRQFSNSRSEMNVSTLELGDSALYLCASSGASYGYTFGSGTRLTVV.

This chain uses TRBV27 with TRBJ1-2; D ambiguous. This CDR3 spans 13 amino acids. V was shortened by 0 bases and J by 8 bases, with 10 bases between the two germline ends. Germline CDR1 is MNHEY and CDR2 is SMNVEV (reference sequence). The CDR3 coding sequence is TGTGCCAGCAGTTTATCGGCGGGCCGGGGCTACACCTTC. Its translation: CASSLSAGRGYTF.

J is TRBJ1-1 and V is TRBV9; no reliable D call. V was pared by 4 bases and J by 4 bases, with 14 bases between. Looked up from germline, CDR1 is SGDLS and CDR2 is YYNGEE. The CDR3 runs 14 residues. The chain's CDR3 is CASSSSNGGTEAFF. The DNA of the CDR3 is TGTGCCAGCAGCTCCTCGAACGGCGGCACTGAAGCTTTCTTT.

This clone was recorded a few times. CDR3: CASSIILGGKFNEQFF. DNA of the CDR3: TGTGCCAGTAGTATAATACTAGGGGGCAAGTTCAATGAGCAGTTCTTC. The gene calls are TRBV19 and TRBJ2-1; TRBD1 matches at 7 bases. V was pared by 2 bases and J by 6 bases, with 10 bases of the junction left unmatched. Germline CDR1 reads LNHDA; CDR2 reads SQIVND (reference sequence). This CDR3 region has 16 residues.

The V and J genes are TRBV27 and TRBJ1-2, with D uncertain. Trimming took off 1 base at V and 3 bases at J, with 6 bases between the two ends. The CDR3 has 13 amino acids. Germline V lookup: CDR1 MNHEY, CDR2 SMNVEV (reference sequence). The CDR3 loop reads CASSLYRDYGYTF. The CDR3 DNA is TGTGCCAGCAGTTTATACCGGGACTATGGCTACACCTTC.

The chain combines TRBV5-1 with TRBJ1-1, with 7 bases that match TRBD1. Losses at the gene ends were 4 bases for V and 3 bases for J; bases not matched to a gene: 6. Germline lookup yields CDR1 SGHRS and CDR2 YFSETQ. There are 14 residues in the CDR3. CDR3 amino acids: CASSPGGTDTEAFF. For the CDR3, the DNA is TGCGCCAGCAGCCCGGGGGGGACAGACACTGAAGCTTTCTTT.

V is TRBV6-5 and J is TRBJ1-1; TRBD1 aligns across 9 bases. After removal of 4 bases from V and 11 bases from J, the junction contained 14 bases not matched to a gene. The CDR3 spans 15 residues. Germline CDR1 reads MNHEY; CDR2 reads SVGAGI. Here the CDR3 reads CASSFNRGLDPGAFF. The CDR3 region has the DNA TGTGCCAGCAGTTTCAACAGGGGGCTCGACCCGGGGGCTTTCTTT.

V gene TRBV10-2 combines with J gene TRBJ1-1; the D is unclear. The CDR3 sequence is 13 residues long. Trimming removed 6 bases at V and 1 base at J, with 9 bases between. Germline V gives CDR1 WSHSY, CDR2 SAAADI. CDR3 in amino acids: CASRPGQNTEAFF. In DNA form, the CDR3 reads TGCGCCAGCAGGCCGGGCCAGAACACTGAAGCTTTCTTT.

This chain joins TRBV7-9 and TRBJ2-5, with D perhaps TRBD1 (5 bases). The germline V gene has CDR1 SEHNR and CDR2 FQNEAQ (reference sequence). The CDR3 runs to 17 residues. V was trimmed by 1 base and J by 0 bases, leaving 15 bases between them. CDR3: CASSLDESGYDQETQYF. The DNA for the CDR3 is TGTGCCAGCAGCTTAGATGAGTCAGGGTATGACCAAGAGACCCAGTACTTC.

The V call is TRBV30, the J call TRBJ1-2, with D possibly being TRBD1 (6 bases). CDR3 size: 13 residues. CDR1 and CDR2 from the germline V gene are GTSNPN and SVGIG (reference sequence). The V end was cut by 0 bases, the J end by 8 bases, with 13 bases between. DNA for the CDR3: TGTGCCTGGAGTGTATATGGGGGGCACGGCTACACCTTC. As protein: CAWSVYGGHGYTF. The complete variable domain, with remaining parts taken from reference TRBV30 and TRBJ1-2, reads SQTIHQWPATLVQPVGSPLSLECTVEGTSNPNLYWYRQAAGRGLQLLFYSVGIGQISSEVPQNLSASRPQDRQFILSSKKLLLSDSGFYLCAWSVYGGHGYTFGSGTRLTVV.

This clone was seen just once. The V call is TRBV7-9, the J call TRBJ2-3; D possibly corresponds to TRBD1 (6 bases). Germline-derived CDR1 and CDR2 are SEHNR and FQNEAQ (reference sequence). Trimming took off 5 bases at V and 3 bases at J, with 9 bases between the two ends. This CDR3 spans 13 amino acids. The CDR3 region is CASSPTGTDTQYF. CDR3 sequence (DNA): TGTGCCAGCAGCCCAACAGGGACAGATACGCAGTATTTT.

V usage is TRBV3-1 (or the pseudogene TRBV3-2) and J usage is TRBJ2-7; D is possibly TRBD2 (7 bases). The CDR3 runs 18 residues. In germline, CDR1 is LGHDT, CDR2 YNNKEL (reference sequence). V lost 4 bases, J lost 2 bases, and 24 bases lay in between. The CDR3 is CASSPGGGDLLGPYEQYF. In nucleotides, the CDR3 is TGTGCCAGCAGCCCCGGAGGGGGGGACCTGCTTGGACCCTACGAGCAGTACTTC.

J is TRBJ1-2 and V is TRBV10-2; D is unclear. Germline V gene data show CDR1 as WSHSY and CDR2 as SAAADI. Trimming took off 3 bases at V and 8 bases at J, with 16 bases between the two ends. The CDR3 extends over 14 amino acids. The CDR3 sequence: CASSDDFGSSGYTF. CDR3 DNA sequence: TGCGCCAGCAGTGACGATTTTGGTTCGAGCGGCTACACCTTC.

The sample holds a few counts of this clone. Mismatch with germline at one junction end may stem from a read error. This chain uses TRBV2 with TRBJ2-1; TRBD1 matches 7 bases. The germline CDR1 and CDR2 sequences are SNHLY and FYNNEI. The CDR3 totals 12 residues. The CDR3 region has the DNA TGTGCCAGCAGGGGACAGCTGGGGTCGCCAATCTTC. Translated: CASRGQLGSPIF.

This clone appeared a single time. The V call is TRBV27, the J call TRBJ2-7; 9 positions agree with TRBD2. From germline, CDR1 is MNHEY and CDR2 SMNVEV (reference sequence). The CDR3 covers 16 residues. J gave up 2 bases and V 1 base, and 6 bases lay outside the gene matches. CDR3 region: CASSLYSSGGPYEQYF. The DNA of the CDR3 is TGTGCCAGCAGTTTATACAGTAGCGGGGGCCCCTACGAGCAGTACTTC.

The rearrangement links TRBV5-6 to TRBJ1-4; 10 bases are shared with TRBD1. Germline CDR1 is SGHDT and CDR2 is YYEEEE. The length of the CDR3 is 18 residues. Trimming took 3 bases from V and 0 from J; bases not matched to a gene: 8. The CDR3 nucleotides read TGTGCCAGCAGCTCCCCGGGACAGGGGACCGCAACTAATGAAAAACTGTTTTTT. Amino acids: CASSSPGQGTATNEKLFF.

This chain connects TRBV4-1 to TRBJ1-4; D ambiguous. This CDR3 contains 13 residues. Trimming left V 0 bases short and J 7 bases short, with 6 bases between. From germline, CDR1 is MGHRA and CDR2 YSYEKL. The CDR3 loop is CASSQDLSEKLFF. In DNA form, the CDR3 reads TGCGCCAGCAGCCAAGATTTGAGTGAAAAACTGTTTTTT.

The chain is built from TRBV5-5 and TRBJ1-3; no reliable D call. The CDR3 totals 15 residues. V lost 4 bases and J 0 bases, leaving 11 bases between the germline ends. Germline lookup yields CDR1 SGHKS and CDR2 YYEKEE (reference sequence). The CDR3 sequence: CASSPRALSGNTIYF. The CDR3, as DNA: TGTGCCAGCAGCCCCCGCGCTCTCTCTGGAAACACCATATATTTT.

The J gene is TRBJ1-3, the V gene TRBV19; weak D call: TRBD1 (5 bases). V was trimmed by 1 base and J by 0 bases, leaving 10 bases between them. CDR3 length equals 16 residues. In germline, CDR1 is LNHDA, CDR2 SQIVND (reference sequence). The CDR3 DNA reads TGTGCCAGTAGTATAGTTTGGGGGTTCTCTGGAAACACCATATATTTT. Amino acids: CASSIVWGFSGNTIYF.

This clone was seen a few times. The CDR3 coding sequence is TGTGCCAGTAGTATGGGTAGGACTGAAGCTTTCTTT. This gives the protein CASSMGRTEAFF. J is TRBJ1-1 and V is TRBV19; D is unclear. The CDR3 is 12 residues long. V lost 3 bases, J lost 5 bases, and 7 bases lay in between. Germline CDR1 and CDR2: LNHDA and SQIVND (reference sequence).

This sequence joins TRBV19 and TRBJ2-3, with D unclear. V lost 9 bases to trimming and J lost 2 bases, with 6 bases between them. Germline V gene sequence: CDR1 LNHDA, CDR2 SQIVND (reference sequence). The CDR3 runs 11 residues. CDR3 residues: CASAFTDTQYF. The CDR3 DNA is TGTGCCAGCGCCTTCACAGATACGCAGTATTTT.

The rearrangement joins TRBV4-3 to TRBJ1-2, with D perhaps TRBD1 (5 bases). The CDR3 contains 13 residues. Germline CDR1 reads LGHNA; CDR2 reads YSLEER. The germline V and J ends were trimmed by 1 base and 8 bases, with 11 bases remaining between them. The CDR3 DNA is TGCGCCAGCAGCCAAGGTGGGACGAGGGGCTACACCTTC. Its translation: CASSQGGTRGYTF.

The V and J genes are TRBV6-2 or TRBV6-3 and TRBJ2-2, with D perhaps TRBD2 (6 bases). CDR3 size: 15 residues. Per the germline V gene, CDR1 is MNHEY and CDR2 is SVGEGT. V gave up 6 bases and J gave up 3 bases, with 14 bases separating them. CDR3 residues: CASSHGSSDTGELFF. The CDR3 coding sequence is TGTGCCAGCAGCCACGGGAGTTCGGACACCGGGGAGCTGTTTTTT.

This rearrangement joins TRBV19 to TRBJ1-3, with unresolved D. Germline CDR1 is LNHDA and CDR2 is SQIVND (reference sequence). The CDR3 extends over 16 amino acids. V dropped 3 bases and J dropped 0 bases, with 12 bases sitting between them. The CDR3 DNA is TGTGCCAGTAGTATCTCTTCGGATGACTCTGGAAACACCATATATTTT. Protein sequence: CASSISSDDSGNTIYF.